The next 29 T cell receptor beta chains were all read from a single sample in a study of blood T cell repertoires in COVID-19. Clones were sequenced by immunoSEQ multiplex PCR, and TCRdb holds only the in-frame ones, with some missing. The data show hundreds of thousands of clones, approximately 90% seen once. The sequencing sample was made of peripheral blood. Source of these receptors: a woman between 25 and 40 years old with active or convalescent COVID-19.

The chain has TRBV6-1 and TRBJ1-6, with 9 bases matching TRBD1. V lost 3 bases, J lost 6 bases, and 3 bases stayed unmatched. CDR3 length equals 15 residues. In germline, CDR1 is MNHNS, CDR2 SASEGT. Written as DNA, the CDR3 is TGTGCCAGCAGTGATTGGGACAGGGCTAATTCACCCCTCCACTTT. It codes for CASSDWDRANSPLHF.

This clone appeared a few times. J is TRBJ2-1 and V is TRBV2; 10 positions match TRBD2. The CDR3 runs 18 residues. J gave up 0 bases and V 6 bases, and 11 bases lay outside the gene matches. Germline CDR1 and CDR2: SNHLY and FYNNEI. The DNA of the CDR3 is TGTGCCAGCAGCGACCTCCGGGCTAGCGGGAGCTCCTACAATGAGCAGTTCTTC. It is translated as CASSDLRASGSSYNEQFF.

V and J are TRBV5-4 and TRBJ2-7; TRBD1 matches 7 bases. J was trimmed by 3 bases and V by 4 bases; bases with no gene match: 4. The CDR3 is made up of 13 amino acids. Germline V CDR1 and CDR2: SGHNT, YYREEE (reference sequence). The CDR3 nucleotides are TGTGCCAGCAGCGTAGACAGGGACTACGAGCAGTACTTC. This gives the protein CASSVDRDYEQYF.

The chain employs TRBV29-1 and TRBJ2-3, with 16 bases that match TRBD2. Per the germline V gene, CDR1 is SQVTM and CDR2 is ANQGSEA. This CDR3 spans 17 amino acids. V lost 7 bases to trimming and J lost 2 bases; unmatched junction nucleotides: 9. CDR3 bases: TGCAGCGCCGTCCCGGGACTAGCGGGAGGGATCACAGATACGCAGTATTTT. Its protein product is CSAVPGLAGGITDTQYF.

This rearrangement joins TRBV5-4 to TRBJ1-3, with 7 nucleotides matching TRBD1. The CDR3 length is 18 residues. V was pared by 1 base and J by 7 bases, with 17 bases of the junction left unmatched. Germline CDR1 SGHNT, CDR2 YYREEE (reference sequence). CDR3 coding DNA: TGTGCCAGCAGCTTGAAGTGGCCTACAGGGGAAAGGTCGAACACCATATATTTT. Translating gives CASSLKWPTGERSNTIYF.

This sequence joins TRBV3-1 (or the pseudogene TRBV3-2) and TRBJ2-3; D gene ambiguous. V was cut by 1 base and J by 2 bases, with 10 bases left in between. CDR1 and CDR2 from the germline V gene are LGHDT and YNNKEL (reference sequence). The CDR3 runs to 15 residues. The CDR3 DNA is TGTGCCAGCAGCCAAGCAAGCGCAGTCACAGATACGCAGTATTTT. Translating gives CASSQASAVTDTQYF.

The V call is TRBV3-1 (or the pseudogene TRBV3-2), the J call TRBJ1-3, with TRBD1 matching 7 bases. The V gene's germline CDR1 is LGHDT and CDR2 YNNKEL (reference sequence). The length of the CDR3 is 14 residues. V trimming: 3 bases; J trimming: 1 base; junction bases outside the gene matches: 0. The CDR3 is CASSQTGSGNTIYF. In DNA form, the CDR3 reads TGTGCCAGCAGCCAGACAGGGTCTGGAAACACCATATATTTT.

This rearrangement joins TRBV10-3 to TRBJ2-3; maybe TRBD2 (6 bases). The CDR3 loop spans 15 amino acids. V lost 8 bases and J 6 bases, leaving 21 bases between the germline ends. Germline-derived CDR1 and CDR2 are ENHRY and SYGVKD. The CDR3 loop reads CAISTQQGGRDTQYF. The CDR3 DNA reads as TGTGCCATCTCTACCCAGCAGGGTGGGAGGGATACGCAGTATTTT.

This clone was seen more than once but under ten times. The chain links TRBV6-1 to TRBJ1-1; D may be TRBD1 (5 bases). Germline CDR1 and CDR2: MNHNS and SASEGT. Trimming shortened V by 3 bases and J by 5 bases, and 13 bases separated the two germline ends. The length of the CDR3 is 14 residues. CDR3 in amino acids: CASSDGAGGTEAFF. The DNA of the CDR3 is TGTGCCAGCAGTGATGGGGCCGGAGGGACTGAAGCTTTCTTT.

The table lists this clone with a few counts. DNA for the CDR3: TGTGCCAGTAGTATGGGACAGGCCGATAATTCACCCCTCCACTTT. Translating it yields CASSMGQADNSPLHF. The rearrangement uses TRBV19 and TRBJ1-6; 8 bases agree with TRBD1. Trimming removed 3 bases from V and 5 bases from J; junction bases left unmatched: 3. The CDR3 has 15 residues. Germline CDR1 and CDR2: LNHDA and SQIVND (reference sequence).

This clone is a singleton in its sample. V gene TRBV9 combines with J gene TRBJ2-2, with TRBD2 matching 11 bases. This CDR3 contains 24 residues. The V segment lost 0 bases and the J segment 0 bases; nucleotides outside the gene matches: 22. Germline assignment: CDR1 SGDLS and CDR2 YYNGEE. The DNA of the CDR3 is TGTGCCAGCAGCGTAGACATTTATGGGAGGACTAGCGGGCTTTCTGTCGCGAACACCGGGGAGCTGTTTTTT. Amino acid sequence: CASSVDIYGRTSGLSVANTGELFF.

The chain recombines TRBV4-1 with TRBJ1-4, with 12 nucleotides matching TRBD1. CDR3 length: 16 amino acids. V trimming: 0 bases; J trimming: 11 bases; junction bases outside the gene matches: 7. Germline CDR1 is MGHRA and CDR2 is YSYEKL. The CDR3 protein is CASSQDAGTGGGKLFF. DNA of the CDR3: TGCGCCAGCAGCCAAGATGCCGGGACAGGGGGCGGGAAACTGTTTTTT.

This clone was counted between two and nine times. V and J are TRBV19 and TRBJ1-2, with TRBD1 matching 9 bases. The CDR3 is 16 residues long. The germline V gene has CDR1 LNHDA and CDR2 SQIVND (reference sequence). The J segment lost 8 bases and the V segment lost 4 bases, leaving 14 bases of the junction unmatched. This CDR3 reads CASSNIQGAKSLGYTF. Written as DNA, the CDR3 is TGTGCCAGTAGTAATATACAGGGGGCCAAGTCCCTGGGCTACACCTTC.

The DNA of the CDR3 is TGTGCCAGCAGTATGGGACAGCCGACCCTTGGGTATGGCTACACCTTC. Translation: CASSMGQPTLGYGYTF. The V call is TRBV27, the J call TRBJ1-2; 7 positions match TRBD1. CDR3 length equals 16 residues. The germline V gene has CDR1 MNHEY and CDR2 SMNVEV (reference sequence). The V segment lost 5 bases and the J segment 5 bases; nucleotides outside the gene matches: 14.

This sequence joins TRBV6-5 and TRBJ1-1; D remains unclear. This CDR3 is 14 amino acids long. Germline assignment: CDR1 MNHEY and CDR2 SVGAGI. Between the trimmed V and J ends, which lost 5 bases and 2 bases, there was a span of 12 bases. CDR3: CASSPLFSNTEAFF. The CDR3, as DNA: TGTGCCAGCAGTCCCCTCTTTTCTAACACTGAAGCTTTCTTT.

The chain couples TRBV10-3 to TRBJ1-1; 7 bases align to TRBD1. V lost 4 bases to trimming and J lost 4 bases; unmatched junction nucleotides: 3. The CDR3 has 13 amino acids. CDR1 is ENHRY and CDR2 is SYGVKD in the germline V gene. CDR3 amino acids: CAISGAGGTEAFF. The CDR3 DNA is TGTGCCATCAGTGGTGCAGGGGGCACTGAAGCTTTCTTT.

The table lists this clone with a few counts. The chain joins TRBV4-2 to TRBJ1-6; unclear D gene. V shed 2 bases and J shed 7 bases, with 9 bases lying between them. CDR3 length: 14 residues. CDR1 LGHNA and CDR2 YNFKEQ come from the germline V gene. As DNA, the CDR3 is TGTGCCAGCAGCCAAATATCCCTCAATTCACCCCTCCACTTT. Protein sequence: CASSQISLNSPLHF.

The chain joins TRBV5-4 to TRBJ2-2; TRBD1 might be the D (6 bases). The V end was cut by 0 bases, the J end by 6 bases, with 9 bases between. CDR1 is SGHNT, CDR2 YYREEE, per germline (reference sequence). The CDR3 is 14 residues long. The CDR3 region is CASSLVQGPGELFF. The CDR3 DNA is TGTGCCAGCAGCTTGGTACAGGGACCCGGGGAGCTGTTTTTT.

This chain uses TRBV5-8 with TRBJ2-7; weak D call: TRBD1 (6 bases). Germline CDR1 SGHTS, CDR2 YDEGEE. The CDR3 runs 15 residues. V was clipped by 0 bases and J by 4 bases, with 14 bases between them. The CDR3 bases are TGTGCCAGCAGCTTGGGACAGGCGGGTGGTTACGAGCAGTACTTC. The encoded protein is CASSLGQAGGYEQYF. The full variable domain, in which reference TRBV5-8 and TRBJ2-7 provide the parts outside the CDR3, is EAGVTQSPTHLIKTRGQQATLRCSPISGHTSVYWYQQALGLGLQFLLWYDEGEERNRGNFPPRFSGRQFPNYSSELNVNALELEDSALYLCASSLGQAGGYEQYFGPGTRLTVT.

The chain recombines TRBV6-5 with TRBJ1-1, with 7 bases matching TRBD1. Germline CDR1 MNHEY, CDR2 SVGAGI. The ends lost 0 bases at V and 11 bases at J; junction bases unmatched: 12. The CDR3 length is 15 residues. CDR3 bases: TGTGCCAGCAGTTACTCGAAAGGCACAGGGGTGGGGGCTTTCTTT. Translation gives CASSYSKGTGVGAFF.

The chain combines TRBV2 with TRBJ1-2; perhaps TRBD1 as D (6 bases). Trimming left V 4 bases short and J 7 bases short, with 22 bases between. The length of the CDR3 is 16 residues. Germline lookup yields CDR1 SNHLY and CDR2 FYNNEI. CDR3 nucleotides: TGTGCCAGCAGTGTTATGACCACAGGGCCGAGGGGTGGCTACACCTTC. This codes for CASSVMTTGPRGGYTF.

The chain links TRBV5-4 to TRBJ2-1, with 7 bases fitting TRBD2. Germline V gives CDR1 SGHNT, CDR2 YYREEE (reference sequence). The CDR3 has 15 amino acids. V gave up 4 bases and J gave up 7 bases; unmatched junction bases: 11. The CDR3 coding sequence is TGTGCCAGCAGCCCGGGAGCGGGGTGGGGGAATGAGCAGTTCTTC. This encodes CASSPGAGWGNEQFF. Based on the CDR3 plus reference TRBV5-4 and TRBJ2-1, the full variable domain is ETGVTQSPTHLIKTRGQQVTLRCSSQSGHNTVSWYQQALGQGPQFIFQYYREEENGRGNFPPRFSGLQFPNYSSELNVNALELDDSALYLCASSPGAGWGNEQFFGPGTRLTVL.

The V call is TRBV2, the J call TRBJ2-7, with D possibly matching TRBD1 (5 bases). This CDR3 has 13 amino acids. Trimming left V 7 bases short and J 3 bases short, with 13 bases between. Germline V lookup: CDR1 SNHLY, CDR2 FYNNEI. The CDR3 nucleotides read TGTGCCAGCATGGGCCGGACAAACTACGAGCAGTACTTC. Amino acid sequence: CASMGRTNYEQYF.

The genes are TRBV13 and TRBJ2-7; perhaps TRBD2 as D (6 bases). Trimming took off 4 bases at V and 4 bases at J, with 11 bases between the two ends. The CDR3 contains 13 residues. Germline V gene sequence: CDR1 PRHDT, CDR2 FYEKMQ (reference sequence). The chain's CDR3 is CASSSRRGYEQYF. The DNA of the CDR3 is TGTGCCAGCAGCTCCAGGAGGGGTTACGAGCAGTACTTC.

V is TRBV3-1 (or the pseudogene TRBV3-2) and J is TRBJ2-6, with a tentative D call TRBD1 (5 bases). The ends were cut back, 3 bases at V and 4 bases at J, with 7 bases in the middle. There are 14 residues in the CDR3. In germline, CDR1 is LGHDT, CDR2 YNNKEL (reference sequence). The CDR3: CASSHRAGANVLTF. The CDR3 DNA sequence: TGTGCCAGCAGCCACAGGGCCGGGGCCAACGTCCTGACTTTC.

The rearrangement uses TRBV10-1 and TRBJ2-7, with TRBD1 identical over 11 bases. CDR3 length: 13 amino acids. With V trimmed by 6 bases and J by 6 bases, 4 bases remained unmatched. Germline V lookup: CDR1 WNHNN, CDR2 SYGVQD (reference sequence). The CDR3 DNA follows: TGCGCCAGCAGATCTGGGACAGGGGGCGAGCAGTACTTC. It yields the protein CASRSGTGGEQYF.

The V gene is TRBV18, the J gene TRBJ2-7; a possible D gene is TRBD2 (5 bases). The CDR3 covers 13 residues. CDR1 is KGHSH, CDR2 LQKENI, per germline. Trimming stripped 7 bases from V and 0 bases from J, with 10 bases between. The CDR3 loop is CASFTGNSYEQYF. For the CDR3, the DNA is TGTGCCAGCTTTACCGGGAACTCCTACGAGCAGTACTTC.

CDR3 in DNA: TGTGCCAGCAGCTTGTTTCGGGGTGATGCGACCCAGTACTTC. Translating it yields CASSLFRGDATQYF. The gene calls are TRBV5-8 and TRBJ2-5; perhaps TRBD2 as D (5 bases). Trimming took off 1 base at V and 7 bases at J, with 14 bases between the two ends. Germline CDR1 is SGHTS and CDR2 is YDEGEE. The CDR3 spans 14 residues.

This chain joins TRBV5-6 and TRBJ2-1; 15 positions match TRBD2. The germline CDR1 and CDR2 sequences are SGHDT and YYEEEE. J lost 15 bases, V lost 4 bases, and 14 bases had no gene match. This CDR3 comprises 16 residues. CDR3 DNA sequence: TGTGCCAGCAGCAGAGCCGGGACTAGCGGGGGGTCCCTCCGGTTCTTC. Amino acid sequence: CASSRAGTSGGSLRFF.